This paragraph reports one T cell receptor (beta chain). Its antigen is as yet unknown. These data come from a study of early T cells in non-severe SARS-CoV-2 infection. Study observations and caveats: VDJdb matching skewed toward anti-spike CD8 responses, missing private and CD4 specificities.

TCRdb processed the 5' RACE reads anew with MiXCR; each CDR3 protein has one entry. The repertoire consists of over 55,000 distinct CDR3 sequences, with 10% to 15% occurring once and the leading ten covering 2.9%. The sequenced sample consisted of whole blood. The sequence derives from an adult who was a healthcare worker with PCR-confirmed SARS-CoV-2 infection or an uninfected control (not recorded which).

CDR3 in amino acids: CASSKEAGRLYNEQFF. In DNA, the CDR3 is TGTGCCAGCAGTAAAGAAGCGGGGAGATTGTACAATGAGCAGTTCTTC. The gene calls are TRBV5-4 and TRBJ2-1; the match to TRBD2 covers 7 bases. Per the germline V gene, CDR1 is SGHNT and CDR2 is YYREEE (reference sequence). The CDR3 covers 16 residues. With V trimmed by 5 bases and J by 4 bases, 12 bases remained unmatched.